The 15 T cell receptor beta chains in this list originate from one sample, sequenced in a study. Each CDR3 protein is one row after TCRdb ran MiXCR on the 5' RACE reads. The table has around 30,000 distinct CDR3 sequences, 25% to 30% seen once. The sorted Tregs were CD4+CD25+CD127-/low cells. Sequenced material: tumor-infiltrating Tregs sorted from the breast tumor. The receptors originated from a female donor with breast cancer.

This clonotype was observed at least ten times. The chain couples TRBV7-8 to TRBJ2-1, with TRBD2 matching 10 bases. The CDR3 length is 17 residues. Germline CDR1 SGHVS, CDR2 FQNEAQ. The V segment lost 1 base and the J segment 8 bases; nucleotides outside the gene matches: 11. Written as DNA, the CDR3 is TGTGCCAGCAGCTTAGACGCTGGACTAGCGGTCTGGTATGAGCAGTTCTTC. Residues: CASSLDAGLAVWYEQFF.

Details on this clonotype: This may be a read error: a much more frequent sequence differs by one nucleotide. CDR3 protein: CASSYRPRTSGRSYEQYF. CDR3 sequence (DNA): TGTGCCAGCAGTTACCGACCCCGGACTAGCGGGAGGAGCTACGAGCAGTACTTC. The chain recombines TRBV6-5 with TRBJ2-7, with TRBD2 matching 14 bases. The CDR3 has 18 residues. CDR1 is MNHEY, CDR2 SVGAGI, per germline. Trimming took 2 bases from V and 3 from J; bases not matched to a gene: 9.

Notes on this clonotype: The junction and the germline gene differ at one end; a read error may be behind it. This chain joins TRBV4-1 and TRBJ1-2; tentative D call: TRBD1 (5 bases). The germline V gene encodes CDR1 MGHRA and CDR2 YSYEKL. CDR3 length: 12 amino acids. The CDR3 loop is CDSSQGYYGYTF. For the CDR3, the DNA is TGTGACAGCAGCCAAGGATATTATGGCTACACCTTC.

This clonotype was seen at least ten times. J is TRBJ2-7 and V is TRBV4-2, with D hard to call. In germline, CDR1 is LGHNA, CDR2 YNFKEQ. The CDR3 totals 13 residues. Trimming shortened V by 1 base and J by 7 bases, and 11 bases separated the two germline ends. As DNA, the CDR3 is TGTGCCAGCAGCCAAGGGGTGGAAGGGGAGCAGTACTTC. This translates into CASSQGVEGEQYF.

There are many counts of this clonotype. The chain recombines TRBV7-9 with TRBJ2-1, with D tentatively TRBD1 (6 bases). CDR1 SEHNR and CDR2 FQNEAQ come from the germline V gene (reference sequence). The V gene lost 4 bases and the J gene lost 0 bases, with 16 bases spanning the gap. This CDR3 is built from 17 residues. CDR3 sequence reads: CASSSRNRASSYNEQFF. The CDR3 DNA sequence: TGTGCCAGCAGCTCTCGAAACAGGGCTAGCTCCTACAATGAGCAGTTCTTC.

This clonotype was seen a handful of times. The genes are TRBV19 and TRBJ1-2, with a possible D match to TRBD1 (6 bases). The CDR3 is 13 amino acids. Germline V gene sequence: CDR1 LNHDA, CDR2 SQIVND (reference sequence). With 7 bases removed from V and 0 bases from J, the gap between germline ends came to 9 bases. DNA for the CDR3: TGTGCCAGTACCCGGACAGCTAACTATGGCTACACCTTC. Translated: CASTRTANYGYTF.

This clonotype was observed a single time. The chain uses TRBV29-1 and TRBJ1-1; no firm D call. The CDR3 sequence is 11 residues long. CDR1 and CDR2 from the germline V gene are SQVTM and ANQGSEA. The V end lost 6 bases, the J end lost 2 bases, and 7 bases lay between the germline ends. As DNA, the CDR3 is TGCAGCGTGCTAAGAAACACTGAAGCTTTCTTT. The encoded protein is CSVLRNTEAFF. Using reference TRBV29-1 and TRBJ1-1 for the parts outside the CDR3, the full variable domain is SAVISQKPSRDICQRGTSLTIQCQVDSQVTMMFWYRQQPGQSLTLIATANQGSEATYESGFVIDKFPISRPNLTFSTLTVSNMSPEDSSIYLCSVLRNTEAFFGQGTRLTVV.

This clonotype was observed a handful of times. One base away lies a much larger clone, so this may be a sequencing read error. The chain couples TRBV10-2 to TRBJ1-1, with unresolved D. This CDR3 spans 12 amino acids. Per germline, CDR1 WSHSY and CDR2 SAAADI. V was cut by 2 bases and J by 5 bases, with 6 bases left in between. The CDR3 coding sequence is TGCGCCAGCAGTGAGCGTGGGACTGAAGCTTTCTTT. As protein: CASSERGTEAFF.

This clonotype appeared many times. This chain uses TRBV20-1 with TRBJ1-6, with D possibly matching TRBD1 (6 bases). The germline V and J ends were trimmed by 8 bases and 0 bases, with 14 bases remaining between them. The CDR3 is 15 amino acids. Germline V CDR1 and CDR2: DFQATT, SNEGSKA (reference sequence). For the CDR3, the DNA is TGCAGTTCCAGGACAGTGAGCTCCTATAATTCACCCCTCCACTTT. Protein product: CSSRTVSSYNSPLHF.

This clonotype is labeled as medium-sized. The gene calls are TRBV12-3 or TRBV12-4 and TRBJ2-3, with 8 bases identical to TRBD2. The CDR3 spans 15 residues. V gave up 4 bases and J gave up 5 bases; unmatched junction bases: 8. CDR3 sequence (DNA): TGTGCCAGCAGTTCCCTAACTAGCGGTATAGATACGCAGTATTTT. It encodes CASSSLTSGIDTQYF.

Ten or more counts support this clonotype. The CDR3 protein is CASSLLGTSGSSDEQFF. The CDR3 coding sequence is TGCGCCAGCAGCTTGCTCGGGACTAGCGGGAGTAGCGATGAGCAGTTCTTC. The chain employs TRBV5-1 and TRBJ2-1, with 14 bases matching TRBD2. This CDR3 region has 17 residues. Losses at the gene ends were 1 base for V and 8 bases for J; bases not matched to a gene: 8. Germline V lookup: CDR1 SGHRS, CDR2 YFSETQ.

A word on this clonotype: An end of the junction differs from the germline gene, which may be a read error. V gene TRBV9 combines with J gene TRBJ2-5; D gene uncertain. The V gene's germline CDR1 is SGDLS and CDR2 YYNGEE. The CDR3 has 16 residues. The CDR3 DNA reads TGTACCAGCAGCACCCCTCTAGGATCGCACCAAGAGACCCAGTACTTC. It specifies CTSSTPLGSHQETQYF.

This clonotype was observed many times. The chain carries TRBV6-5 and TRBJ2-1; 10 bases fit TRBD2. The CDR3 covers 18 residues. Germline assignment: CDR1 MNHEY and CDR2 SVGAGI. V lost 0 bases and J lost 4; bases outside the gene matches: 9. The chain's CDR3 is CASSYSTRISGRYNEQFF. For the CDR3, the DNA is TGTGCCAGCAGTTACTCCACCCGCATTAGCGGGAGGTACAATGAGCAGTTCTTC.

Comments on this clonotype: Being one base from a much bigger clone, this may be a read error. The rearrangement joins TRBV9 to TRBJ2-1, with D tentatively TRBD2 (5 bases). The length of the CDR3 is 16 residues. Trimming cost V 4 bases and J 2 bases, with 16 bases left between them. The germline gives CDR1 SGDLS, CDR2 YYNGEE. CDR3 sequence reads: CASSPHSDSAYNEQFF. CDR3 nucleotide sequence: TGTGCCAGCAGCCCTCACAGTGATAGCGCCTACAATGAGCAGTTCTTC.

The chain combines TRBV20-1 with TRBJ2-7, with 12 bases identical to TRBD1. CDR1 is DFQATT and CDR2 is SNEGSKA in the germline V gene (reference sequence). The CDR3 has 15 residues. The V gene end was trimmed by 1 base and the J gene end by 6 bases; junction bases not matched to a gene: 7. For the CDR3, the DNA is TGCAGTGCTAGAGCTCCGGGACAGGGGGCGTTCGAGCAGTACTTC. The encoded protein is CSARAPGQGAFEQYF.